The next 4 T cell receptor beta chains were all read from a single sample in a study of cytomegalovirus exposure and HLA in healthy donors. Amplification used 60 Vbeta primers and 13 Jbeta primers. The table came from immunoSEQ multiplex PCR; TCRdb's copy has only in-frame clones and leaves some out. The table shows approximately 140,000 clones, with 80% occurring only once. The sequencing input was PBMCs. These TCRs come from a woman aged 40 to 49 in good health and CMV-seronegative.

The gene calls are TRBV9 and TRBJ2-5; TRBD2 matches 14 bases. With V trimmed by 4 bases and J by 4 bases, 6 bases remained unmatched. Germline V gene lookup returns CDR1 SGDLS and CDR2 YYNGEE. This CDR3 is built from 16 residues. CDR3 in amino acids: CASSPRLAGGLETQYF. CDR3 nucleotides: TGTGCCAGCAGCCCTCGACTAGCGGGAGGGCTAGAGACCCAGTACTTC.

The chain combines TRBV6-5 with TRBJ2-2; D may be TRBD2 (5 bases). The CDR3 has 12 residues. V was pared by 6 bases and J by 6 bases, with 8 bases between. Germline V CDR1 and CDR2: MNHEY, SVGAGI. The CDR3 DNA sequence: TGTGCCAGCAGCCAAGCGGCCGGGGAGCTGTTTTTT. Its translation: CASSQAAGELFF.

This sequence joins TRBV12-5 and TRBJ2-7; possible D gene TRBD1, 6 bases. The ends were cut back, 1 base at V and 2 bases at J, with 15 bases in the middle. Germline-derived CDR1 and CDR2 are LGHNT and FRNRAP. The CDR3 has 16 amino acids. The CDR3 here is CASGLATGWSPYEQYF. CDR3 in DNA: TGTGCTAGTGGTTTGGCCACAGGGTGGAGCCCCTACGAGCAGTACTTC.

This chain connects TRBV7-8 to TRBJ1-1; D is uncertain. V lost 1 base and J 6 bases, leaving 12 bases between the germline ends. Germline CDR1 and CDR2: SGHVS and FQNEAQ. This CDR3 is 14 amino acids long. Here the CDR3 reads CASSLVAGVAEAFF. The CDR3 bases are TGTGCCAGCAGCTTAGTGGCCGGGGTCGCTGAAGCTTTCTTT.